The TCR beta chain under discussion was sequenced for a study of cytomegalovirus exposure and HLA in healthy donors. V lost 1 base and J lost 3, with 9 bases in between. CDR1 SGHTA and CDR2 FQGNSA come from the germline V gene. This CDR3 region has 14 residues. Use of 60 Vbeta and 13 Jbeta primers characterized the PCR. Here immunoSEQ multiplex PCR was the method, and the copy in TCRdb shows in-frame clones only, minus some. The sample has around 180,000 clones; 81% are singletons. This clone was counted between two and nine times. Sequencing was performed on PBMCs. The J gene is TRBJ1-1, the V gene TRBV7-2; D is perhaps TRBD1 (5 bases). The sequence was obtained from a young man in good health and CMV-seronegative. As DNA, the CDR3 is TGTGCCAGCAGCTTAGTAGTAGGGGACACTGAAGCTTTCTTT. Amino acid sequence: CASSLVVGDTEAFF.